Listed here are 29 T cell receptor beta chains from one sample, sequenced in a study of PD-1 blockade in classical Hodgkin lymphoma (dated by TCRdb to 2018 to 2020). Explained via the paper, the time point label denotes: cycle 4 day 1 (C4D1), after five to seven weeks of nivolumab. Every trial patient had relapsed following autologous stem cell transplantation, and prior brentuximab vedotin exposure was what differed among cohorts A, B and C. Library preparation employed the immunoSEQ multiplex PCR assay. Not all clones reach the TCRdb copy of this immuneACCESS table, which keeps in-frame sequences only. Checked studies attribute under half of the gap to unresolved V genes and leave the rest unexplained. This sample comprises 15,000 to 20,000 clones, less than 75% of them detected only once. The biggest ten clones account for 7.8% of the sample. Sequenced material: peripheral blood mononuclear cells (PBMCs), taken before the fourth cycle of nivolumab. The source is a human donor with classical Hodgkin lymphoma.

This clone appeared a few times. The J gene is TRBJ1-2, the V gene TRBV7-9; the match to TRBD1 covers 9 bases. The germline gives CDR1 SEHNR, CDR2 FQNEAQ (reference sequence). The CDR3 contains 13 residues. J gave up 8 bases and V 5 bases, and 6 bases lay outside the gene matches. The CDR3 nucleotides are TGTGCCAGCAGCCTCGGGACAGGGTGGGGCTACACCTTC. Its protein is CASSLGTGWGYTF.

Here the CDR3 DNA reads TGTGCCAGCAGTTTATTGCGGGAGGGCACCCTCAGCTCCTACAATGAGCAGTTCTTC. As protein: CASSLLREGTLSSYNEQFF. This chain links TRBV27 with TRBJ2-1; the match to TRBD2 covers 9 bases. The germline V gene has CDR1 MNHEY and CDR2 SMNVEV (reference sequence). Unmatched junction bases numbered 10, after V lost 1 base and J lost 0 bases. This CDR3 contains 19 residues.

The chain uses TRBV15 and TRBJ2-3; unclear D gene. The V and J ends lost 3 bases and 0 bases respectively, with 19 bases between them. Per germline, CDR1 LNHNV and CDR2 YYDKDF (reference sequence). There are 18 residues in the CDR3. CDR3 nucleotide sequence: TGTGCCACCAGCAGGGACCGACGAAATTACATTAGCACAGATACGCAGTATTTT. The encoded protein is CATSRDRRNYISTDTQYF.

V gene TRBV5-4 combines with J gene TRBJ2-6; D not certain. The CDR3 sequence is 17 residues long. The V gene lost 2 bases and the J gene lost 0 bases, with 12 bases spanning the gap. CDR1 is SGHNT, CDR2 YYREEE, per germline (reference sequence). This CDR3 reads CASSFGSLISGANVLTF. The CDR3 DNA follows: TGTGCCAGCAGCTTCGGCAGTTTAATCTCTGGGGCCAACGTCCTGACTTTC.

The chain couples TRBV6-5 to TRBJ2-1; no definite D call. The CDR3 loop spans 14 amino acids. Germline V CDR1 and CDR2: MNHEY, SVGAGI. V was pared by 0 bases and J by 9 bases, with 12 bases between. The CDR3 nucleotides are TGTGCCAGCAGTTACTCGGGTCAGGCGACTGAGCAGTTCTTC. It specifies CASSYSGQATEQFF.

This chain links TRBV6-6 with TRBJ1-2; the D is unclear. This CDR3 has 12 amino acids. The V gene lost 7 bases and the J gene lost 4 bases, with 10 bases spanning the gap. Germline CDR1 and CDR2: MNHNY and SVGAGI (reference sequence). For the CDR3, the DNA is TGTGCCAGCACTAACCGGGGCTATGGCTACACCTTC. Amino acids: CASTNRGYGYTF.

The chain recombines TRBV5-1 with TRBJ2-2; the match to TRBD2 covers 7 bases. The CDR3 extends over 15 amino acids. V was clipped by 5 bases and J by 5 bases; unmatched bases: 9. Looked up from germline, CDR1 is SGHRS and CDR2 is YFSETQ. The CDR3 region is CASRRDPGGTGELFF. In nucleotides, the CDR3 is TGCGCCAGCAGACGAGACCCGGGGGGTACCGGGGAGCTGTTTTTT.

This clone was counted once. The chain couples TRBV28 to TRBJ1-1; D gene ambiguous. This CDR3 is built from 10 residues. CDR1 and CDR2 (germline): MDHEN, SYDVKM. Trimming removed 6 bases from V and 8 bases from J, with 7 bases in between. The CDR3: CASSGAEAFF. The CDR3 DNA follows: TGTGCCAGCAGCGGCGCGGAAGCTTTCTTT.

This clone was recorded a few times. For the CDR3, the DNA is TGTGCCAGCAGACCCCCGGGACGCTTCCCCGAGCAGTACTTC. Residues: CASRPPGRFPEQYF. This chain links TRBV5-5 with TRBJ2-7, with D perhaps given as TRBD1 or TRBD2 (5 bases each). The CDR3 has 14 amino acids. V was clipped by 5 bases and J by 6 bases, with 18 bases between them. Germline values: CDR1 SGHKS, CDR2 YYEKEE (reference sequence). Based on the CDR3 plus reference TRBV5-5 and TRBJ2-7, the full variable domain is DAGVTQSPTHLIKTRGQQVTLRCSPISGHKSVSWYQQVLGQGPQFIFQYYEKEERGRGNFPDRFSARQFPNYSSELNVNALLLGDSALYLCASRPPGRFPEQYFGPGTRLTVT.

In its sample, this clone was seen once. This rearrangement joins TRBV5-1 to TRBJ2-5, with 7 positions matching TRBD2. Germline CDR1 and CDR2: SGHRS and YFSETQ. The length of the CDR3 is 15 residues. Trimming removed 2 bases from V and 2 bases from J; junction bases left unmatched: 6. The CDR3 region is CASSLTPGRQETQYF. The CDR3 nucleotides read TGCGCCAGCAGCTTAACCCCCGGGAGGCAAGAGACCCAGTACTTC.

The V gene is TRBV7-6, the J gene TRBJ2-7; TRBD2 matches 7 bases. Trimming took 5 bases from V and 4 from J; bases not matched to a gene: 14. This CDR3 has 16 amino acids. CDR1 SGHVS and CDR2 FNYEAQ come from the germline V gene. The CDR3 spells CASSPRGRESGYEQYF. The CDR3 region has the DNA TGTGCCAGCAGCCCCAGAGGGCGGGAGAGCGGGTACGAGCAGTACTTC.

The V call is TRBV28, the J call TRBJ2-1; D gene unclear. V lost 7 bases and J 6 bases, leaving 10 bases between the germline ends. This CDR3 has 12 amino acids. CDR1 and CDR2 from the germline V gene are MDHEN and SYDVKM. CDR3 sequence: CASTLDLNEQFF. The CDR3 DNA is TGTGCCAGCACCCTAGATCTCAATGAGCAGTTCTTC.

A few counts support this clone. The V and J genes are TRBV5-4 and TRBJ2-7; no definite D call. The germline V and J ends were trimmed by 0 bases and 3 bases, with 7 bases remaining between them. Per the germline V gene, CDR1 is SGHNT and CDR2 is YYREEE (reference sequence). The CDR3 has 13 residues. CDR3 amino acids: CASSLEILYEQYF. CDR3 bases: TGTGCCAGCAGCTTGGAAATACTCTACGAGCAGTACTTC. Full variable domain (missing parts from reference TRBV5-4 and TRBJ2-7): ETGVTQSPTHLIKTRGQQVTLRCSSQSGHNTVSWYQQALGQGPQFIFQYYREEENGRGNFPPRFSGLQFPNYSSELNVNALELDDSALYLCASSLEILYEQYFGPGTRLTVT.

This clone was recorded a few times. V gene TRBV27 combines with J gene TRBJ2-5, with a weak D call TRBD1 (6 bases). With 5 bases removed from V and 5 bases from J, the gap between germline ends came to 15 bases. The CDR3 length is 14 residues. The germline V gene encodes CDR1 MNHEY and CDR2 SMNVEV (reference sequence). The CDR3 loop is CASSPDRFRETQYF. As DNA, the CDR3 is TGTGCCAGCAGTCCAGACAGGTTTCGGGAGACCCAGTACTTC.

In this sample, this clone is medium-sized. The V gene is TRBV6-1, the J gene TRBJ2-1, with 13 bases that match TRBD2. The germline V gene has CDR1 MNHNS and CDR2 SASEGT. The CDR3 is 14 residues long. Trimming at V came to 7 bases and at J to 7 bases, leaving 4 bases not matched to a gene. The CDR3 sequence: CASTGLAGWNEQFF. Written as DNA, the CDR3 is TGTGCCAGCACGGGACTAGCGGGATGGAATGAGCAGTTCTTC.

This sequence joins TRBV6-1 and TRBJ1-4; possibly TRBD1 for D (6 bases). From germline, CDR1 is MNHNS and CDR2 SASEGT. Trimming shortened V by 3 bases and J by 4 bases, and 9 bases separated the two germline ends. The length of the CDR3 is 14 residues. The CDR3 DNA sequence: TGTGCCAGCAGTGAGGCAGGGGTTAATGAAAAACTGTTTTTT. As protein: CASSEAGVNEKLFF.

This clone has only a few counts. The rearrangement links TRBV11-3 to TRBJ1-1, with no clear D. This CDR3 is 12 amino acids long. Per the germline V gene, CDR1 is SGHNT and CDR2 is YENEEA. With 5 bases removed from V and 1 base from J, the gap between germline ends came to 5 bases. This CDR3 reads CASSGRNTEAFF. The CDR3 nucleotides are TGTGCCAGCAGCGGCAGGAACACTGAAGCTTTCTTT.

The chain uses TRBV11-2 and TRBJ1-1, with D maybe TRBD1 (6 bases). CDR1 is SGHAT and CDR2 is FQNNGV in the germline V gene. V dropped 5 bases and J dropped 11 bases, with 18 bases sitting between them. The CDR3 consists of 13 residues. DNA of the CDR3: TGTGCCAGCAGCGCCTACGTCCGGGACAACGCTTTCTTT. This sequence encodes CASSAYVRDNAFF.

The chain employs TRBV30 and TRBJ2-7; D is undetermined. From germline, CDR1 is GTSNPN and CDR2 SVGIG (reference sequence). This CDR3 has 11 amino acids. V lost 4 bases to trimming and J lost 2 bases, with 6 bases between them. The DNA of the CDR3 is TGTGCCTGGACTACTCCCTACGAGCAGTACTTC. It is translated as CAWTTPYEQYF. The full variable domain, its missing parts supplied by reference TRBV30 and TRBJ2-7, is SQTIHQWPATLVQPVGSPLSLECTVEGTSNPNLYWYRQAAGRGLQLLFYSVGIGQISSEVPQNLSASRPQDRQFILSSKKLLLSDSGFYLCAWTTPYEQYFGPGTRLTVT.

V usage is TRBV5-1 and J usage is TRBJ1-4; 11 nucleotides agree with TRBD1. Trimming took 3 bases from V and 0 from J; bases not matched to a gene: 7. CDR1 SGHRS and CDR2 YFSETQ come from the germline V gene. The CDR3 length is 18 residues. Written as DNA, the CDR3 is TGCGCCAGCAGCTCCGGGACAGGGGGTGGGGCAACTAATGAAAAACTGTTTTTT. This sequence encodes CASSSGTGGGATNEKLFF.

The V gene is TRBV7-3, the J gene TRBJ2-1; D perhaps matches TRBD2 (5 bases). Germline CDR1 and CDR2: SGHTA and FQGTGA. The CDR3 runs 15 residues. The V end was cut by 5 bases, the J end by 3 bases, with 14 bases between. CDR3 bases: TGTGCCAGCAGCCTAAGAGCGGAAGTCTACAATGAGCAGTTCTTC. Protein product: CASSLRAEVYNEQFF.

This clone is medium-sized. This rearrangement joins TRBV19 to TRBJ1-5; TRBD1 agrees at 10 bases. Germline assignment: CDR1 LNHDA and CDR2 SQIVND (reference sequence). This CDR3 contains 15 residues. J lost 6 bases, V lost 6 bases, and 8 bases had no gene match. The CDR3 loop is CASRPGQGNSQPQHF. The CDR3 DNA follows: TGTGCCAGTAGACCGGGACAGGGGAACAGTCAGCCCCAGCATTTT.

This chain uses TRBV5-4 with TRBJ2-7, with a weak D call TRBD1 (7 bases). Trimming shortened V by 4 bases and J by 3 bases, and 17 bases separated the two germline ends. This CDR3 comprises 15 residues. Germline V gene data show CDR1 as SGHNT and CDR2 as YYREEE (reference sequence). The CDR3 DNA sequence: TGTGCCAGCAGCCGACAGGGACTCGGGCACTACGAGCAGTACTTC. This sequence encodes CASSRQGLGHYEQYF.

There are a few counts of this clone. This sample also contains other DNA sequences that code for the same CDR3. The rearrangement links TRBV4-1 to TRBJ1-2; D unresolved. Trimming stripped 3 bases from V and 2 bases from J, with 10 bases between. The CDR3 has 14 amino acids. CDR1 is MGHRA and CDR2 is YSYEKL in the germline V gene. The CDR3 DNA reads TGCGCCAGCAGCCAGGACCACAGAAACTATGGCTACACCTTC. This gives the protein CASSQDHRNYGYTF.

The chain uses TRBV4-2 and TRBJ2-7, with 8 bases lining up with TRBD2. This CDR3 has 14 residues. Trimming cost V 8 bases and J 0 bases; bases outside gene matches: 6. The germline V gene encodes CDR1 LGHNA and CDR2 YNFKEQ. CDR3 loop: CASAREGSSYEQYF. The CDR3, as DNA: TGTGCCAGCGCTCGGGAGGGGAGCTCCTACGAGCAGTACTTC.

The chain joins TRBV7-9 to TRBJ2-1; TRBD2 matches 7 bases. J was trimmed by 1 base and V by 5 bases; bases with no gene match: 5. Germline CDR1 and CDR2: SEHNR and FQNEAQ (reference sequence). The CDR3 totals 15 residues. The CDR3 DNA is TGTGCCAGCAGCGGGAGGGCCAAGTCCTACAATGAGCAGTTCTTC. Amino acid sequence: CASSGRAKSYNEQFF.

The chain employs TRBV27 and TRBJ2-3; D uncertain. V was trimmed by 3 bases and J by 2 bases, leaving 9 bases between them. Germline CDR1 MNHEY, CDR2 SMNVEV (reference sequence). This CDR3 is 14 amino acids long. The CDR3 DNA reads as TGTGCCAGCAGTTTCTGGGTAAACACAGATACGCAGTATTTT. Protein product: CASSFWVNTDTQYF.

The rearrangement joins TRBV16 to TRBJ2-7; 13 nucleotides align to TRBD2. The CDR3 runs 15 residues. V lost 4 bases to trimming and J lost 3 bases; unmatched junction nucleotides: 3. The germline V gene encodes CDR1 KGHSY and CDR2 FQNENV. In DNA, the CDR3 is TGTGCCAGCAGCCGTACTAGCGGGAGGGGCTACGAGCAGTACTTC. This gives the protein CASSRTSGRGYEQYF.

V and J are TRBV18 and TRBJ2-2; no definite D call. This CDR3 is 14 amino acids long. Germline-derived CDR1 and CDR2 are KGHSH and LQKENI. V lost 2 bases and J lost 7, with 11 bases in between. The CDR3 region is CASSPGLRGGELFF. The CDR3 nucleotides are TGTGCCAGCTCACCAGGGCTGCGAGGCGGGGAGCTGTTTTTT.